This T cell receptor (beta chain) was captured by sequencing in a study of blood T cell repertoires in COVID-19. Background on the study: PBMCs, B-cell-depleted T cells, or T cells provided the cDNA or gDNA that made up the material.

The method was immunoSEQ multiplex PCR; TCRdb's version includes in-frame clones alone and lacks a portion of them. Of about 260,000 clones detected, about 89% appear once; the ten largest clones hold over 7.5%. CDR1 is SGHRS and CDR2 is YFSETQ in the germline V gene. V lost 4 bases to trimming and J lost 2 bases, with 18 bases between them. The CDR3 is made up of 17 amino acids. The sample was peripheral blood. The clonotype comes from a middle-aged man who had recovered from COVID-19. The chain joins TRBV5-1 to TRBJ1-4, with a weak D call TRBD1 (5 bases). This CDR3 is CASSPGIWKGTNEKLFF. CDR3 coding DNA: TGCGCCAGCAGCCCCGGTATTTGGAAGGGGACTAATGAAAAACTGTTTTTT.